These 17 T cell receptor beta chains originate from one sample sequenced in a study of blood T cell repertoires in COVID-19. Profiled with immunoSEQ multiplex PCR; TCRdb holds only in-frame clones, not every one. Counted here are a few hundred thousand clones, roughly nine tenths occurring once; the ten biggest clones make up approximately 17%. Sequencing was done on a sample of PBMCs or T cells enriched from blood (not recorded which). The receptor set was obtained from a woman under 40 who had recovered from COVID-19.

The V gene is TRBV28, the J gene TRBJ2-7; 10 bases fit TRBD2. This CDR3 comprises 14 residues. CDR1 is MDHEN and CDR2 is SYDVKM in the germline V gene. J was trimmed by 8 bases and V by 6 bases; bases with no gene match: 10. The DNA of the CDR3 is TGTGCCAGCAGCCCTGGACTAGCGGAGGGGAAGCAGTACTTC. This encodes CASSPGLAEGKQYF.

The chain links TRBV5-6 to TRBJ2-7; D may be TRBD2 (7 bases). Trimming left V 3 bases short and J 6 bases short, with 22 bases between. The germline V gene has CDR1 SGHDT and CDR2 YYEEEE. The CDR3 covers 16 residues. CDR3 sequence: CASSWGHGGPLGEQYF. For the CDR3, the DNA is TGTGCCAGCAGCTGGGGGCACGGGGGGCCCCTCGGCGAGCAGTACTTC.

The chain links TRBV7-2 to TRBJ1-6; D remains unclear. Per germline, CDR1 SGHTA and CDR2 FQGNSA. The CDR3 runs 14 residues. Trimming left V 3 bases short and J 5 bases short, with 8 bases between. The CDR3 DNA is TGTGCCAGCAGCTTGTCGCAGGATAATTCACCCCTCCACTTT. Its protein product is CASSLSQDNSPLHF.

About this clone itself: The same CDR3 is also encoded by other DNA sequences in this sample. The J gene is TRBJ1-2, the V gene TRBV28; D is ambiguous. Germline V CDR1 and CDR2: MDHEN, SYDVKM. The CDR3 sequence is 10 residues long. V was shortened by 6 bases and J by 4 bases, with 3 bases between the two germline ends. The CDR3 coding sequence is TGTGCCAGCAGCTCCTATGGCTACACCTTC. It specifies CASSSYGYTF.

This chain joins TRBV19 and TRBJ2-3, with a tentative D call TRBD1 (5 bases). Germline CDR1 LNHDA, CDR2 SQIVND (reference sequence). The CDR3 sequence is 17 residues long. The germline V and J ends were trimmed by 9 bases and 4 bases, with 26 bases remaining between them. The CDR3 sequence is CASSGLKGVQAPDTQYF. The CDR3 region has the DNA TGTGCCAGCTCCGGGCTGAAAGGGGTTCAGGCCCCAGATACGCAGTATTTT.

This clone was detected only a few times. The chain combines TRBV15 with TRBJ2-2; tentatively, D is TRBD2 (6 bases). This CDR3 is built from 14 residues. Germline CDR1 and CDR2: LNHNV and YYDKDF (reference sequence). V was clipped by 8 bases and J by 2 bases, with 12 bases between them. CDR3 coding DNA: TGTGCCACCCTGGGGACTCCTAACACCGGGGAGCTGTTTTTT. Translating it yields CATLGTPNTGELFF.

The J gene is TRBJ1-1, the V gene TRBV28; 10 positions agree with TRBD1. CDR1 is MDHEN and CDR2 is SYDVKM in the germline V gene. There are 15 residues in the CDR3. Trimming cost V 5 bases and J 2 bases; bases outside gene matches: 5. The CDR3 here is CASSIATGGNTEAFF. CDR3 DNA sequence: TGTGCCAGCAGTATAGCGACAGGGGGCAACACTGAAGCTTTCTTT.

This chain connects TRBV5-1 to TRBJ1-3; perhaps TRBD1 as D (5 bases). The V gene's germline CDR1 is SGHRS and CDR2 YFSETQ. The CDR3 has 16 residues. The V end lost 3 bases, the J end lost 1 base, and 14 bases lay between the germline ends. In nucleotides, the CDR3 is TGCGCCAGCAGCTCACAACCTCAGGGTTCTGGAAACACCATATATTTT. It translates to CASSSQPQGSGNTIYF.

This clone was counted a few times. The CDR3, as DNA: TGTGCCAGCAGCTTGGGGACAGGGTTCCATGGCTACACCTTC. Amino acid sequence: CASSLGTGFHGYTF. This chain uses TRBV5-6 with TRBJ1-2; TRBD1 matches at 8 bases. V shed 0 bases and J 6 bases; nucleotides not matched to a gene: 4. Germline lookup yields CDR1 SGHDT and CDR2 YYEEEE. The CDR3 sequence is 14 residues long.

This chain links TRBV5-1 with TRBJ1-5, with 7 bases matching TRBD1. The CDR3 is 17 amino acids. Trimming cost V 0 bases and J 7 bases; bases outside gene matches: 13. From germline, CDR1 is SGHRS and CDR2 YFSETQ. The CDR3 DNA reads as TGCGCCAGCAGCTTGGTGCCTGCGGGACAGAGTTCCCAGCCCCAGCATTTT. It is translated as CASSLVPAGQSSQPQHF.

The rearrangement uses TRBV18 and TRBJ1-6, with D perhaps TRBD1 (6 bases). The CDR3 is made up of 15 amino acids. The germline V and J ends were trimmed by 2 bases and 8 bases, with 13 bases remaining between them. Germline V lookup: CDR1 KGHSH, CDR2 LQKENI. CDR3 amino acids: CASSPAGTTHSPLHF. DNA of the CDR3: TGTGCCAGCTCACCAGCCGGGACAACCCATTCACCCCTCCACTTT.

The chain recombines TRBV4-2 with TRBJ2-7; the match to TRBD2 covers 7 bases. Germline values: CDR1 LGHNA, CDR2 YNFKEQ. This CDR3 has 17 amino acids. Trimming at V came to 4 bases and at J to 1 base, leaving 13 bases not matched to a gene. In DNA form, the CDR3 reads TGTGCCAGCAGCCCAGCAGGGATAGCGGGCGCATCCTACGAGCAGTACTTC. Protein sequence: CASSPAGIAGASYEQYF.

The chain has TRBV6-5 and TRBJ2-1, with D perhaps TRBD2 (6 bases). V lost 6 bases to trimming and J lost 9 bases, with 12 bases between them. CDR3 length equals 12 residues. Germline V gene sequence: CDR1 MNHEY, CDR2 SVGAGI. The CDR3: CASRSGLSEQFF. For the CDR3, the DNA is TGTGCCAGCAGATCTGGACTATCTGAGCAGTTCTTC.

The CDR3 bases are TGCAGCGTTAAGGGGACTAGCGGGGGCGGGGACGAGCAGTACTTC. Protein sequence: CSVKGTSGGGDEQYF. The V and J genes are TRBV29-1 and TRBJ2-7; the match to TRBD2 covers 14 bases. J gave up 5 bases and V 5 bases, and 8 bases lay outside the gene matches. CDR1 and CDR2 from the germline V gene are SQVTM and ANQGSEA. The CDR3 loop spans 15 amino acids.

The gene calls are TRBV5-1 and TRBJ1-1; 7 bases match TRBD1. The CDR3 is 14 residues long. CDR1 is SGHRS, CDR2 YFSETQ, per germline. With V trimmed by 4 bases and J by 8 bases, 11 bases remained unmatched. The CDR3 region is CASSDPGTVNEAFF. CDR3 DNA: TGCGCCAGCAGCGATCCTGGGACAGTCAACGAAGCTTTCTTT.

In its sample, this clone was seen once. The chain is built from TRBV25-1 and TRBJ1-6; D is uncertain. The CDR3 has 14 amino acids. Germline CDR1 and CDR2: MGHDK and SYGVNS. The germline V and J ends were trimmed by 6 bases and 3 bases, with 9 bases remaining between them. The CDR3 DNA is TGTGCCAGCAGAGGAGGAAACTATAATTCACCCCTCCACTTT. Residues: CASRGGNYNSPLHF.

J is TRBJ1-3 and V is TRBV6-5, with D possibly TRBD1 on 5 matching bases. Germline-derived CDR1 and CDR2 are MNHEY and SVGAGI. The CDR3 consists of 15 residues. V was pared by 0 bases and J by 0 bases, with 6 bases between. Written as DNA, the CDR3 is TGTGCCAGCAGTTACTCTGGGGCCTCTGGAAACACCATATATTTT. Residues: CASSYSGASGNTIYF.